The entry below describes one TCR beta chain. The data originate from a study of shared clonotypes between healthy human individuals. With V trimmed by 3 bases and J by 13 bases, 13 bases remained unmatched. This CDR3 spans 14 amino acids. Germline values: CDR1 MGHDK, CDR2 SYGVNS. Only in-frame clones appear in the TCRdb table, and some are missing; sequencing was by immunoSEQ multiplex PCR. There are approximately 1.5 million clones in the sample; 98% occur only once, and 0.45% lies in the top ten. The specimen was naive CD4+ T cells sorted from blood. Documented subset: CD45RA+ positively selected. This receptor was obtained from a man aged 25 to 45 in good health. This chain uses TRBV25-1 with TRBJ2-5, with 8 nucleotides matching TRBD2. This chain's CDR3 is CASSDEAGGPVLYF. The CDR3 bases are TGTGCCAGCAGTGATGAGGCGGGAGGCCCAGTTCTGTACTTC.